The sequence of this TCR beta chain was determined in a study of cytomegalovirus exposure and HLA in healthy donors. Assay used: immunoSEQ multiplex PCR; TCRdb lists only in-frame clones, some missing. This table has about 120,000 clones, more than 75% appearing once. To note about this clone: Its antigen is as yet unknown.

Points from the study as a whole: According to the study, roughly 180 TCR beta chains were cytomegalovirus-associated.

This sequence originates from a woman aged 25 to 39 in good health and CMV-seronegative. The sequenced sample was PBMCs.

CDR3 residues: CAISPGRETEAFF. DNA for the CDR3: TGTGCCATCAGCCCAGGGAGGGAGACTGAAGCTTTCTTT. This sequence joins TRBV10-3 and TRBJ1-1, with D maybe TRBD1 (5 bases). In germline, CDR1 is ENHRY, CDR2 SYGVKD. Deletions cut 6 bases from V and 5 bases from J, with 13 bases between. The CDR3 covers 13 residues.